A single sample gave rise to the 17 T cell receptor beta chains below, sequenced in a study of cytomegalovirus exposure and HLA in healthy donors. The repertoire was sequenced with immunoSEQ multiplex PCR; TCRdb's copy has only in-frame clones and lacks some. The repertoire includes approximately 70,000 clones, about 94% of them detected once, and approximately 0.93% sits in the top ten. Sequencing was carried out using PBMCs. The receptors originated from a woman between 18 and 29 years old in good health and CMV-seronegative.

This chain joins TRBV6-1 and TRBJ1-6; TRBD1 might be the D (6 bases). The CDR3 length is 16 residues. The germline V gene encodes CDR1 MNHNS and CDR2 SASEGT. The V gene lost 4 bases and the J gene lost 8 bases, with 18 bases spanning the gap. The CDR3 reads CASSGQALTDDSPLHF. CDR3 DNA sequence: TGTGCCAGCAGTGGACAGGCCCTCACGGATGATTCACCCCTCCACTTT.

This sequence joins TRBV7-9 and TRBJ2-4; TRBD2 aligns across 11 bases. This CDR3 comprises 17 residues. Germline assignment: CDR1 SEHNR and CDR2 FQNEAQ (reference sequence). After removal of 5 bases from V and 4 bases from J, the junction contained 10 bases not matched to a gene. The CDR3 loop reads CASSPPGTSGSKNIQYF. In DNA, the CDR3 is TGTGCCAGCAGCCCCCCTGGGACTAGCGGATCGAAAAACATTCAGTACTTC.

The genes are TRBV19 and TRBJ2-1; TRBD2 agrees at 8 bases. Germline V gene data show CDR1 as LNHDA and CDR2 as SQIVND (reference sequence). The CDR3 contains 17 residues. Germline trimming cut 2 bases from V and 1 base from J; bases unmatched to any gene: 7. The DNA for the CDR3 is TGTGCCAGTAGTATAAGGGTAGCGGGGATGTCCTACAATGAGCAGTTCTTC. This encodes CASSIRVAGMSYNEQFF.

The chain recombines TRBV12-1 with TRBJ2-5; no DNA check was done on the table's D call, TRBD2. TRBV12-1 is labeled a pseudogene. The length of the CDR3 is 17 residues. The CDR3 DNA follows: TGTGCCAGCAGCCCCATTAAGGAGGCGACTAACCAAGAGACCCAGTACTTC. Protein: CASSPIKEATNQETQYF.

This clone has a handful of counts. In nucleotides, the CDR3 is TGCAGCGTTGGGCTGCAGACTTCCTACGAGCAGTACTTC. This encodes CSVGLQTSYEQYF. The genes are TRBV29-1 and TRBJ2-7; no clear D gene. The V gene's germline CDR1 is SQVTM and CDR2 ANQGSEA. Between the trimmed V and J ends, which lost 4 bases and 1 base, there was a span of 11 bases. The CDR3 totals 13 residues.

The CDR3 here is CATSRTQGDEQFF. The CDR3 coding sequence is TGTGCCACCAGCCGAACCCAGGGTGATGAGCAGTTCTTC. The gene calls are TRBV15 and TRBJ2-1, with D possibly TRBD1 on 5 matching bases. V gave up 5 bases and J gave up 8 bases, with 13 bases separating them. The CDR3 extends over 13 amino acids. Germline V lookup: CDR1 LNHNV, CDR2 YYDKDF (reference sequence).

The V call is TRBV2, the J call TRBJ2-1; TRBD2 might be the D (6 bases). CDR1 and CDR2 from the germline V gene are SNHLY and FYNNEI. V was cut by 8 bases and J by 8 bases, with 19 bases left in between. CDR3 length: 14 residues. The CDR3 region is CASLSGGGVDEQFF. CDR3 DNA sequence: TGTGCCAGCCTTTCGGGTGGCGGGGTCGATGAGCAGTTCTTC.

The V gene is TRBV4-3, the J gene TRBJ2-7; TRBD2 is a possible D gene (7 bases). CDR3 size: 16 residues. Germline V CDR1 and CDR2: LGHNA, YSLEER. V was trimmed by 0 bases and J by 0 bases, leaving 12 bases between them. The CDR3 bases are TGCGCCAGCAGCCAAGATCTGGGAGGGGGCTCCTACGAGCAGTACTTC. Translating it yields CASSQDLGGGSYEQYF.

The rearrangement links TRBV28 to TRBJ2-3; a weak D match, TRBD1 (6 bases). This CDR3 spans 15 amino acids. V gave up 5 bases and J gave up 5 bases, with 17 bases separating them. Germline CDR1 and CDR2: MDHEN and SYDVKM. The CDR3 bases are TGTGCCAGCAGTCGGAAGGACAGTCGGTTAGATACGCAGTATTTT. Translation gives CASSRKDSRLDTQYF. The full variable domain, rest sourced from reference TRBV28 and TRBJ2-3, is DVKVTQSSRYLVKRTGEKVFLECVQDMDHENMFWYRQDPGLGLRLIYFSYDVKMKEKGDIPEGYSVSREKKERFSLILESASTNQTSMYLCASSRKDSRLDTQYFGPGTRLTVL.

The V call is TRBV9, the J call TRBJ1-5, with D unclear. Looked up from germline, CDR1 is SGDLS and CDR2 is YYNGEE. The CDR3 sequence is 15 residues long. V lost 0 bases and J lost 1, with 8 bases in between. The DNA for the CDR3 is TGTGCCAGCAGCGTAGACGGGTTGAGCAATCAGCCCCAGCATTTT. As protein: CASSVDGLSNQPQHF.

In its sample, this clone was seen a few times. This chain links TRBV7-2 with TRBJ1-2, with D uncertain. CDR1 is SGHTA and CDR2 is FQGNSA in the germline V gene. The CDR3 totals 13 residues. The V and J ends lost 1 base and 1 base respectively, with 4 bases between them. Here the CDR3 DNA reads TGTGCCAGCAGCTTAGACAGTAACTATGGCTACACCTTC. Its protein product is CASSLDSNYGYTF.

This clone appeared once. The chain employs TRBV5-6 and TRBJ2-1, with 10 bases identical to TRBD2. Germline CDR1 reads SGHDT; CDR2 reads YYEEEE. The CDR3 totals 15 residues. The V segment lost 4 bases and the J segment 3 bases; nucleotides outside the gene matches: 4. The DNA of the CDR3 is TGTGCCAGCAGCCCCTCTAGCGGGGGCTACAATGAGCAGTTCTTC. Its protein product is CASSPSSGGYNEQFF.

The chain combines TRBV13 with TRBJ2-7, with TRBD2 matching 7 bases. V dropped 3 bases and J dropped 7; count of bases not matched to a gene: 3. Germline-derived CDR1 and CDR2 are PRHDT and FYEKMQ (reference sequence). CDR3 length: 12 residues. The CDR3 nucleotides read TGTGCCAGCAGCTTTACTAGCGAAGAGCAGTACTTC. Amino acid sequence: CASSFTSEEQYF.

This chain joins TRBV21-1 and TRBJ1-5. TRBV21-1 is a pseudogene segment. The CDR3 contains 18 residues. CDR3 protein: CASSKKAGRGRGNQPQHF. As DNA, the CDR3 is TGTGCCAGCAGCAAAAAGGCAGGGAGGGGTCGAGGGAATCAGCCCCAGCATTTT.

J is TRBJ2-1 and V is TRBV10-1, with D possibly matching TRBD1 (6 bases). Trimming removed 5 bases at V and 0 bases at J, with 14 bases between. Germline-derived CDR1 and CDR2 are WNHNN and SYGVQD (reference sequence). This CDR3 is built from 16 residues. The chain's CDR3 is CASSPWGPSSYNEQFF. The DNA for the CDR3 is TGCGCCAGCAGTCCTTGGGGGCCCAGCTCCTACAATGAGCAGTTCTTC.

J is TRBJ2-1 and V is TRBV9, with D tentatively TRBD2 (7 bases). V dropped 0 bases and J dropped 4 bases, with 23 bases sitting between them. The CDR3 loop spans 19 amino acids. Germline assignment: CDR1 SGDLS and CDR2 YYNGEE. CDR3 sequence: CASSVVAGLAGARYNEQFF. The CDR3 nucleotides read TGTGCCAGCAGCGTAGTGGCAGGTTTGGCGGGGGCCCGATACAATGAGCAGTTCTTC.

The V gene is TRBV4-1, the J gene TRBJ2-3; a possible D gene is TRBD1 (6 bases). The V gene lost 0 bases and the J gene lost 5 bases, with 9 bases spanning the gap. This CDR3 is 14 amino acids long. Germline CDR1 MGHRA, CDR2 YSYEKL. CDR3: CASSQDTGLDTQYF. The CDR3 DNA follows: TGCGCCAGCAGCCAAGATACAGGGTTAGATACGCAGTATTTT.